The clone carrying this T cell receptor (beta chain) has a count of ten or more. Its antigen is currently unknown. The sample comes from a study of regulatory T cells in long-lasting Graves disease. Study results and caveats: Persistent disease preferred TRBV28, TRBJ1-2 and TRBJ2-5. Patients with persistent disease shared 2,741 public clonotypes, outpacing the approximately 920 shared by new patients.

Documented time point: newly diagnosed GD, antithyroid drugs for less than 3 months. TCR sequences were obtained from RNA taken from PBMCs. Approximately 8.3 milliliters of peripheral blood went into EDTA tubes. The CDR3 totals 15 residues. With V trimmed by 0 bases and J by 0 bases, 4 bases remained unmatched. The germline gives CDR1 DFQATT, CDR2 SNEGSKA (reference sequence). For TCR beta, libraries came from iRepertoire HTBI primers and Arm-PCR of CDR3 regions. TCRdb recomputed calls from the multiplex PCR reads with MiXCR, one row per CDR3 protein. The sample holds approximately 400,000 distinct CDR3 sequences; 15% are singletons and the top ten take 22%.

The starting material was peripheral blood mononuclear cells (PBMCs), obtained at new diagnosis, from a patient treated with antithyroid drugs. This sequence originates from a female donor with Graves disease. This chain connects TRBV20-1 to TRBJ2-7; the match to TRBD2 covers 8 bases. Here the CDR3 DNA reads TGCAGTGCTAGAGATCTAAGCGGGAGCTCCTACGAGCAGTACTTC. Translation gives CSARDLSGSSYEQYF.